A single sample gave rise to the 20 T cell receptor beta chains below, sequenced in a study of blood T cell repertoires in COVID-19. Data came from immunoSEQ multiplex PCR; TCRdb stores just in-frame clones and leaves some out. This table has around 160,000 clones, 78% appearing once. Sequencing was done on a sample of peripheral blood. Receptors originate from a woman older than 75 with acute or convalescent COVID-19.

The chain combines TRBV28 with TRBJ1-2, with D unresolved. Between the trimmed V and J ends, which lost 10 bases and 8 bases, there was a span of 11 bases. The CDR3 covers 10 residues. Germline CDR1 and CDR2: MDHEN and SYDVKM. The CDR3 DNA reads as TGTGCCACCTCGAGGGTAGGCTACACCTTC. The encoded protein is CATSRVGYTF.

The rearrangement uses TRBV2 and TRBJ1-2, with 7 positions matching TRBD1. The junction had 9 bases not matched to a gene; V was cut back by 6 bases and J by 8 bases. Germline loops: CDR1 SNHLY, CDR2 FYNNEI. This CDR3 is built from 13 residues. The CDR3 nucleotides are TGTGCCAGCAGGCTCTCAGGGGGAGGAGGCTACACCTTC. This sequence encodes CASRLSGGGGYTF.

CDR3 in DNA: TGCAGCGTTCCATCTAGCGGGAGCACAGATACGCAGTATTTT. Protein sequence: CSVPSSGSTDTQYF. This chain uses TRBV29-1 with TRBJ2-3; TRBD2 aligns across 8 bases. The germline gives CDR1 SQVTM, CDR2 ANQGSEA. V was pared by 5 bases and J by 0 bases, with 4 bases of the junction left unmatched. The CDR3 consists of 14 residues.

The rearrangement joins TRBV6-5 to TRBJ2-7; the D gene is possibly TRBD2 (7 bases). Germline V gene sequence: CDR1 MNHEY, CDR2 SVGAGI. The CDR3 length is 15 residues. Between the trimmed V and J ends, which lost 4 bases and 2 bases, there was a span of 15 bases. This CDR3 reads CASSSLRGGPYEQYF. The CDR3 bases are TGTGCCAGCAGTTCTTTGAGGGGGGGGCCCTACGAGCAGTACTTC.

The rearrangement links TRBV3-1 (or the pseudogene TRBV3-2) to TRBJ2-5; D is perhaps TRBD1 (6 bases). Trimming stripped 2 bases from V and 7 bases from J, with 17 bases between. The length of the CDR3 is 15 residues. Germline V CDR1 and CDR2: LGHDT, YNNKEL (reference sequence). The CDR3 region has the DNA TGTGCCAGCAGCCAAAACAGGGATCCCAAAGGGACCCAGTACTTC. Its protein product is CASSQNRDPKGTQYF.

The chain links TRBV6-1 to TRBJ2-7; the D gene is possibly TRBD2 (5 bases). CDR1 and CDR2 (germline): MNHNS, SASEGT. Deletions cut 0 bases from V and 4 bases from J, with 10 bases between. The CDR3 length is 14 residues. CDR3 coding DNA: TGTGCCAGCAGTGAAGCCCCAGCGGCGTACGAGCAGTACTTC. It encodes CASSEAPAAYEQYF.

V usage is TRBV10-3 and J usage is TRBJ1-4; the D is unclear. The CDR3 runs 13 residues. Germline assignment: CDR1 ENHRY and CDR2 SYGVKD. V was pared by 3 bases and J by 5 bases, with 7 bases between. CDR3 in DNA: TGTGCCATCAGTGATGGGCCAAATGAAAAACTGTTTTTT. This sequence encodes CAISDGPNEKLFF.

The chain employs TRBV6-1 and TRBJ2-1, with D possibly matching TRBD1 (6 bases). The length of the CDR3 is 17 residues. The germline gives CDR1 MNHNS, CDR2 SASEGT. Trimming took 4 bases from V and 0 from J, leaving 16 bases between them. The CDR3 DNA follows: TGTGCCAGCAGTGGGAGACAGGTTCTAAGCTCCTACAATGAGCAGTTCTTC. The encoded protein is CASSGRQVLSSYNEQFF.

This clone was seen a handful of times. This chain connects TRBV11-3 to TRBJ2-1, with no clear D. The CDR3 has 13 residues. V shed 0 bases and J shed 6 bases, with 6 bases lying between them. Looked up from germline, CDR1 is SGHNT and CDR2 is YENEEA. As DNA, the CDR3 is TGTGCCAGCAGCTTAGAGGCCTTCAATGAGCAGTTCTTC. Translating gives CASSLEAFNEQFF.

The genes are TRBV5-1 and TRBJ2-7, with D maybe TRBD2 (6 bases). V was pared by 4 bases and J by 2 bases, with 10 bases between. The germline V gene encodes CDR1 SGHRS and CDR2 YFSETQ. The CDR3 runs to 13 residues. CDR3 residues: CASSPGATYEQYF. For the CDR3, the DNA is TGCGCCAGCAGCCCGGGAGCAACCTACGAGCAGTACTTC.

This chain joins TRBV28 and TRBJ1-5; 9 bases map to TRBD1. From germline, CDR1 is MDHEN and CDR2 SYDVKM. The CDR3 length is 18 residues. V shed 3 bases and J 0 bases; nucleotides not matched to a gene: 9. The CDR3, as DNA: TGTGCCAGCAGTTTCTCCCGGGACAGGGTCCCTAGCAATCAGCCCCAGCATTTT. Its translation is CASSFSRDRVPSNQPQHF.

The CDR3 sequence: CASSLNGRADTQYF. The CDR3 DNA follows: TGTGCCAGCAGCTTAAACGGGAGGGCCGACACGCAGTATTTT. V is TRBV7-3 and J is TRBJ2-3; 8 positions agree with TRBD2. The J segment lost 9 bases and the V segment lost 1 base, leaving 6 bases of the junction unmatched. CDR1 is SGHTA, CDR2 FQGTGA, per germline. The CDR3 extends over 14 amino acids.

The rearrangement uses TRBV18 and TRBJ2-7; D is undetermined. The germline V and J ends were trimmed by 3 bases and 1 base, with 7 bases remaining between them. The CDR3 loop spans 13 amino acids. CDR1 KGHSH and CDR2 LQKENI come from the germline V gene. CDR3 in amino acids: CASSPSISYEQYF. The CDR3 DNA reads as TGTGCCAGCTCACCGTCTATATCCTACGAGCAGTACTTC. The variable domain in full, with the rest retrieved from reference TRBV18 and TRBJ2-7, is NAGVMQNPRHLVRRRGQEARLRCSPMKGHSHVYWYRQLPEEGLKFMVYLQKENIIDESGMPKERFSAEFPKEGPSILRIQQVVRGDSAAYFCASSPSISYEQYFGPGTRLTVT.

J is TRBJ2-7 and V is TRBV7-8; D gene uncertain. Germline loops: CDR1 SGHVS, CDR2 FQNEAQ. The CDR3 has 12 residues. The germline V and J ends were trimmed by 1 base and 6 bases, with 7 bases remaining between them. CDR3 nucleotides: TGTGCCAGCAGCTTAGTTGCACTCGAGCAGTACTTC. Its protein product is CASSLVALEQYF. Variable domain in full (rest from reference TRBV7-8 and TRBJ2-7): GAGVSQSPRYKVAKRGQDVALRCDPISGHVSLFWYQQALGQGPEFLTYFQNEAQLDKSGLPSDRFFAERPEGSVSTLKIQRTQQEDSAVYLCASSLVALEQYFGPGTRLTVT.

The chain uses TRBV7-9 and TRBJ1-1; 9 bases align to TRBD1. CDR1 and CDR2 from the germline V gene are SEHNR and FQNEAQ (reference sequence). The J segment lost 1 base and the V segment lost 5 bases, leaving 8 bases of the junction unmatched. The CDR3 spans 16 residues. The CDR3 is CASSRQGGTRNTEAFF. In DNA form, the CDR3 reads TGTGCCAGCAGCCGACAGGGGGGTACGAGGAACACTGAAGCTTTCTTT.

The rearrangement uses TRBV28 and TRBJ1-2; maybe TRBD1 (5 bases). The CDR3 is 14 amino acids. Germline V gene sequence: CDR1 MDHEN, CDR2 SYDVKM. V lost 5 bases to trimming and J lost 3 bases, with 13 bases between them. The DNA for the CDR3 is TGTGCCAGCAGTGGGCCAGGGATCCACTATGGCTACACCTTC. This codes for CASSGPGIHYGYTF.

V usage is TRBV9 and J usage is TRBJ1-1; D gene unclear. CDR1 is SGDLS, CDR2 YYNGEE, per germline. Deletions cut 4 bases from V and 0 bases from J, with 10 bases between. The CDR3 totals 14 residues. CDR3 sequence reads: CASSPLTVNTEAFF. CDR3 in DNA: TGTGCCAGCAGCCCCCTTACGGTGAACACTGAAGCTTTCTTT.

For the CDR3, the DNA is TGCAGCGTTGGGGACAGTACCAATTCACCCCTCCACTTT. Protein: CSVGDSTNSPLHF. The chain has TRBV29-1 and TRBJ1-6; 7 positions agree with TRBD1. Germline V gives CDR1 SQVTM, CDR2 ANQGSEA. This CDR3 spans 13 amino acids. The ends lost 4 bases at V and 7 bases at J; junction bases unmatched: 4.

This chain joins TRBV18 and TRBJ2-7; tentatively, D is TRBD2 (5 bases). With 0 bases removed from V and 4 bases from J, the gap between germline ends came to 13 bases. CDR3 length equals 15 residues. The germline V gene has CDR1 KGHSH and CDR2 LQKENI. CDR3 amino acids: CASSPPGIDVYEQYF. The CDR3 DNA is TGTGCCAGCTCACCACCCGGGATAGACGTTTACGAGCAGTACTTC.

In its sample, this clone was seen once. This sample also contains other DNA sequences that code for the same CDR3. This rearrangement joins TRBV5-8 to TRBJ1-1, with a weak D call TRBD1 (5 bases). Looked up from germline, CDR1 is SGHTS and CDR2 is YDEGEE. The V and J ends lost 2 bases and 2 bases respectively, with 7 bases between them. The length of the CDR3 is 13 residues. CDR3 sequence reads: CASSFTGNTEAFF. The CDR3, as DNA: TGTGCCAGCAGCTTTACAGGAAACACTGAAGCTTTCTTT. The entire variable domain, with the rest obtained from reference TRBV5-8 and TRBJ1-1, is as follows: EAGVTQSPTHLIKTRGQQATLRCSPISGHTSVYWYQQALGLGLQFLLWYDEGEERNRGNFPPRFSGRQFPNYSSELNVNALELEDSALYLCASSFTGNTEAFFGQGTRLTVV.